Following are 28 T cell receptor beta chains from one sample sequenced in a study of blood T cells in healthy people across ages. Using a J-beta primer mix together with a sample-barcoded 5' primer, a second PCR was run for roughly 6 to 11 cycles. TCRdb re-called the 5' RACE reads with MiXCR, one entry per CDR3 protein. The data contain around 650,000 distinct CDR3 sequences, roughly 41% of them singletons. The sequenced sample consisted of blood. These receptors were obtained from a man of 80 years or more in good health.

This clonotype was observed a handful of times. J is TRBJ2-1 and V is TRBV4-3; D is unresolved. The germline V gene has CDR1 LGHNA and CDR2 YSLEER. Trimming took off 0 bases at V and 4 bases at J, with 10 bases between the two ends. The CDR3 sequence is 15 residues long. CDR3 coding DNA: TGCGCCAGCAGCCAAGATAGCTTGTATTACAATGAGCAGTTCTTC. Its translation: CASSQDSLYYNEQFF.

CDR3 DNA: TGTGCCAGCAGCGAACTCTACAATGAGCAGTACTTC. It translates to CASSELYNEQYF. This rearrangement joins TRBV28 to TRBJ2-1; D is ambiguous. The DNA end favors TRBJ2-7, so the J call may be wrong. This CDR3 is 12 amino acids long. Germline-derived CDR1 and CDR2 are MDHEN and SYDVKM.

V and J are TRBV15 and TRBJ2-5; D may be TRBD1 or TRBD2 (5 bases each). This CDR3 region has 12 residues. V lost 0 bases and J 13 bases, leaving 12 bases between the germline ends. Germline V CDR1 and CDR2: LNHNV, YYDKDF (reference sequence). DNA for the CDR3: TGTGCCACCAGCAGAGATGAGGGACCTCCGTACTTC. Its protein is CATSRDEGPPYF.

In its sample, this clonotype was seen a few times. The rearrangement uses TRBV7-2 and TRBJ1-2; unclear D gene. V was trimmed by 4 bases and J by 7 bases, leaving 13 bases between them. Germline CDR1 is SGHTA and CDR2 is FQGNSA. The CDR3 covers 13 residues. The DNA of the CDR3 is TGTGCCAGCAGCTCCCCCGAGAAACTTGGCTACACCTTC. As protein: CASSSPEKLGYTF.

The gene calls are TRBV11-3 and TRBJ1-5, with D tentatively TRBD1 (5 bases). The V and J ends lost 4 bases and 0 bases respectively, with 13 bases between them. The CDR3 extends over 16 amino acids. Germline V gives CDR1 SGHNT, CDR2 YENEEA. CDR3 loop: CASSSAPGISNQPQHF. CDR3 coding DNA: TGTGCCAGCAGCTCTGCCCCAGGGATTAGCAATCAGCCCCAGCATTTT.

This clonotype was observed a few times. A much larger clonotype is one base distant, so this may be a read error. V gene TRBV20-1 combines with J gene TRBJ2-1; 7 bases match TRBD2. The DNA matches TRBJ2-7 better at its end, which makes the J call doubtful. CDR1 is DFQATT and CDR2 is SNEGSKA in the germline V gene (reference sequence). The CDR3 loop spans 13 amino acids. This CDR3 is CSAGTNSYNEQYF. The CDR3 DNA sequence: TGCAGTGCTGGGACTAACTCCTACAATGAGCAGTACTTC.

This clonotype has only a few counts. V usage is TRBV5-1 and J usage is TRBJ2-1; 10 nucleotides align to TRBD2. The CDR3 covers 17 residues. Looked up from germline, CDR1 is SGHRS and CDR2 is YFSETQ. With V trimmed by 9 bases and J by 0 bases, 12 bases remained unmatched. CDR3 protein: CATGTSDRTGSYNEQFF. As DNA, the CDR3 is TGCGCCACGGGGACTAGCGATAGAACAGGCTCCTACAATGAGCAGTTCTTC.

CDR3 protein: CASSTVENSPLHF. In DNA, the CDR3 is TGTGCCAGCAGTACAGTAGAGAATTCACCCCTCCACTTT. The chain couples TRBV6-2 or TRBV6-3 to TRBJ1-6; no clear D. The germline V and J ends were trimmed by 5 bases and 7 bases, with 9 bases remaining between them. There are 13 residues in the CDR3. The germline CDR1 and CDR2 sequences are MNHEY and SVGEGT.

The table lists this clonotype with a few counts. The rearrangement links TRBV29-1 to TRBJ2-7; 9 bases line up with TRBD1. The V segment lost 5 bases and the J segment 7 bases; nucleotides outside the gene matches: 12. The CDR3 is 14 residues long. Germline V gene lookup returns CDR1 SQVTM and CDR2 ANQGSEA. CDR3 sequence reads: CSVRPGQGSGEQYF. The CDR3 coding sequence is TGCAGCGTTCGTCCGGGACAGGGATCGGGGGAGCAGTACTTC.

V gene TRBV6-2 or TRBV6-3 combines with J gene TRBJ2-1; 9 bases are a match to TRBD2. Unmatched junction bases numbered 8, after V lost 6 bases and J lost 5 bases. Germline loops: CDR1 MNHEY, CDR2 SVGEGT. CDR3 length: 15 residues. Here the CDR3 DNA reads TGTGCCAGCAGACGCGTTAGCGGGAGAGACAATGAGCAGTTCTTC. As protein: CASRRVSGRDNEQFF.

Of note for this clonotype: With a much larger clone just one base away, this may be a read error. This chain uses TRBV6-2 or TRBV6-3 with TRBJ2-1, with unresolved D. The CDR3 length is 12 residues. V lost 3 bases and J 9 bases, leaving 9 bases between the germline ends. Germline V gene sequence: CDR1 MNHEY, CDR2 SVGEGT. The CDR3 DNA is TGTGCCAGCAGTTATGAGGCGGTTGAGCAGTTCTTC. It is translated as CASSYEAVEQFF.

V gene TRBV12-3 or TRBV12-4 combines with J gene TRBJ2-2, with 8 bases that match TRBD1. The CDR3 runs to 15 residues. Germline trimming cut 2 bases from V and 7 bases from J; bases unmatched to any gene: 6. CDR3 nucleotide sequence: TGTGCCAGCAGTTTAAGCGCAGGGGGCGGCGGGGAGCTGTTTTTT. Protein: CASSLSAGGGGELFF.

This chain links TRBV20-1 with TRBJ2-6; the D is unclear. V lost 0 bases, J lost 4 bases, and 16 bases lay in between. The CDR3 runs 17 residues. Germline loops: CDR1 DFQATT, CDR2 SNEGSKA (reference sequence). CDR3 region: CSARDPTLRSGANVLTF. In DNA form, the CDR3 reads TGCAGTGCTAGAGATCCTACATTAAGGTCCGGGGCCAACGTCCTGACTTTC.

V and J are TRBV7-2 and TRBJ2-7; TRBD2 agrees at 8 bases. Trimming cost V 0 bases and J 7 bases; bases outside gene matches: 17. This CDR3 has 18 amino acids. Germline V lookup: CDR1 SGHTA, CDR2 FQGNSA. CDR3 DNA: TGTGCCAGCAGCTTAGCCCCCGTAGCGGGGCTGGGGGACAATGAGCAGTACTTC. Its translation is CASSLAPVAGLGDNEQYF.

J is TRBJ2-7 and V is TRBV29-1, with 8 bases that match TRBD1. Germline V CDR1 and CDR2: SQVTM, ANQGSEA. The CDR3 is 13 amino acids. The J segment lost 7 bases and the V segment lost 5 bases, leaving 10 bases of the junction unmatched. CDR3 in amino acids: CSVTGTGYNEQYF. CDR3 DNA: TGCAGCGTTACCGGGACAGGTTACAATGAGCAGTACTTC.

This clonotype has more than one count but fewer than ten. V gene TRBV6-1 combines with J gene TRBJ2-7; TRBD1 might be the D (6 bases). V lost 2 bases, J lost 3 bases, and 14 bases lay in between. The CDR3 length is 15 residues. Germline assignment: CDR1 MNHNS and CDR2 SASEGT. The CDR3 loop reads CASSEQGSVRYEQYF. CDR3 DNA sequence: TGTGCCAGCAGTGAACAGGGGTCGGTGCGCTACGAGCAGTACTTC.

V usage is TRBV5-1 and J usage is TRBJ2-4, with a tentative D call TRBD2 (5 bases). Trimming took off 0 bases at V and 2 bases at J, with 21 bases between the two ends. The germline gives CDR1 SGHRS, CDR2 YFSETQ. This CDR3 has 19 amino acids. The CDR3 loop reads CASSLAGNPAGGTKNIQYF. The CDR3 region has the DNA TGCGCCAGCAGCTTGGCCGGCAACCCTGCAGGAGGTACCAAAAACATTCAGTACTTC. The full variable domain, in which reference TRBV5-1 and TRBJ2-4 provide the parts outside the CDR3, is KAGVTQTPRYLIKTRGQQVTLSCSPISGHRSVSWYQQTPGQGLQFLFEYFSETQRNKGNFPGRFSGRQFSNSRSEMNVSTLELGDSALYLCASSLAGNPAGGTKNIQYFGAGTRLSVL.

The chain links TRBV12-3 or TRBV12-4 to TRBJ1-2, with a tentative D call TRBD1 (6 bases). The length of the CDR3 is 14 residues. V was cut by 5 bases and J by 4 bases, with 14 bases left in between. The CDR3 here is CASSPRGGTYGYTF. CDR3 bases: TGTGCCAGCAGTCCCCGAGGGGGGACCTATGGCTACACCTTC.

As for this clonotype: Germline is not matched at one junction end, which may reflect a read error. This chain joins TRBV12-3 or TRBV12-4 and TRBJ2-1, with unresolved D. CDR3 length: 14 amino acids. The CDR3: CASSFQVSNNEQFF. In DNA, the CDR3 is TGTGCCAGCAGTTTCCAGGTCTCCAACAATGAGCAGTTCTTC.

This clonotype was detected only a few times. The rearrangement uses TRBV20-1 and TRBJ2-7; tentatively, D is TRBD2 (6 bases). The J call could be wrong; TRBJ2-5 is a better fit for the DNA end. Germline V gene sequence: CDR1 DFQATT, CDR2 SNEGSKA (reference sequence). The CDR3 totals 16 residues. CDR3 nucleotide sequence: TGCAGTGCTAGGGCCATGGGTAGAGGTGGGGGGGAGACCCAGTACTTC. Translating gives CSARAMGRGGGETQYF.

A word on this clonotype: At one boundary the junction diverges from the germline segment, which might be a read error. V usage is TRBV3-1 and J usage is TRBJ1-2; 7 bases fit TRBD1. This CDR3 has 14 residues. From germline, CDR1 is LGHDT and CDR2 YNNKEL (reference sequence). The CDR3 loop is CASSIRQGHYGCTF. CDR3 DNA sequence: TGTGCCAGCAGCATCCGACAGGGCCACTATGGCTGCACCTTC. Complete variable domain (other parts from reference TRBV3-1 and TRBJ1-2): DTAVSQTPKYLVTQMGNDKSIKCEQNLGHDTMYWYKQDSKKFLKIMFSYNNKELIINETVPNRFSPKSPDKAHLNLHINSLELGDSAVYFCASSIRQGHYGCTFGSGTRLTVV.

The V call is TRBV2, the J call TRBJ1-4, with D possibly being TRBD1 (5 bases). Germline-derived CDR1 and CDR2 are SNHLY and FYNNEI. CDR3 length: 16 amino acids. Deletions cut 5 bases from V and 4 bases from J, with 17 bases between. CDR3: CASSLQAPGYNEKLFF. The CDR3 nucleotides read TGTGCCAGCAGTTTACAGGCTCCGGGCTATAATGAAAAACTGTTTTTT.

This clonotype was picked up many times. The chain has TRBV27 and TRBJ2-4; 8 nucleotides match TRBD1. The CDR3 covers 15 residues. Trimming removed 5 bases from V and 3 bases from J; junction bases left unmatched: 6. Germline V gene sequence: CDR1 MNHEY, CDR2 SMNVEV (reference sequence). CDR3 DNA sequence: TGTGCCAGCAGTCCCGCGACAGGGGTCAAAAACATTCAGTACTTC. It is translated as CASSPATGVKNIQYF.

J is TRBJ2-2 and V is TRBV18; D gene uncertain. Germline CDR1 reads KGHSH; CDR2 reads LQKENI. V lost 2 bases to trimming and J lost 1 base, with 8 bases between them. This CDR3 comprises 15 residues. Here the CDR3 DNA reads TGTGCCAGCTCACCAGAATCCAGGAACACCGGGGAGCTGTTTTTT. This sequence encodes CASSPESRNTGELFF.

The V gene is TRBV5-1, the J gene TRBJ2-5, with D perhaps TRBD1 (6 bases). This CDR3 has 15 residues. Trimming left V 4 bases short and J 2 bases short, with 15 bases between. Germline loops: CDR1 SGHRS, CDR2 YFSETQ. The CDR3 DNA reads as TGCGCCAGCAGCCCCCCCGGGACACATCAAGAGACCCAGTACTTC. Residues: CASSPPGTHQETQYF.

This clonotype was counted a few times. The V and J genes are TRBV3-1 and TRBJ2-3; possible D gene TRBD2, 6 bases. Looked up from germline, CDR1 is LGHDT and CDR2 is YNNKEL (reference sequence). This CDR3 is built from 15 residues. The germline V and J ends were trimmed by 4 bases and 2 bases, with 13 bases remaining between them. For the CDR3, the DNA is TGTGCCAGCAGCCCGGCGGGACCAAACACAGATACGCAGTATTTT. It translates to CASSPAGPNTDTQYF.

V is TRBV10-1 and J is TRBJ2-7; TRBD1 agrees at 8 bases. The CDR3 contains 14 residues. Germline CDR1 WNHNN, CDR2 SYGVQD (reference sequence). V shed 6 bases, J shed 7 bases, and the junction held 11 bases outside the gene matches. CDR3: CASSSGGSHNEQYF. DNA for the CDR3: TGCGCCAGCAGCTCAGGGGGCTCCCACAATGAGCAGTACTTC.

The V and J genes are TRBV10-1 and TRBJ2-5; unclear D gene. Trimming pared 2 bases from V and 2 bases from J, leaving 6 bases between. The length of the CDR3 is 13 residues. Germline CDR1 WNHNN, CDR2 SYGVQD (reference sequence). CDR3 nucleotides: TGCGCCAGCAGTGAGCTCAGGCAAGAGACCCAGTACTTC. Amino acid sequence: CASSELRQETQYF.